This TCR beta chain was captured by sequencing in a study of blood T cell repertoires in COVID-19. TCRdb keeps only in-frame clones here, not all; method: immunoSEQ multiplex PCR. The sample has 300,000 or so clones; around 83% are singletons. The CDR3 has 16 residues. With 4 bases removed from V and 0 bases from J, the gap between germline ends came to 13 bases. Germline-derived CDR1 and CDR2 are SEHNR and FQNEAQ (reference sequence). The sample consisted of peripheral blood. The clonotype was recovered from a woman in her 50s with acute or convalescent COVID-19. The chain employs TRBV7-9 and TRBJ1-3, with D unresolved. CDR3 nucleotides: TGTGCCAGCAGCTCGACACCTACTCACTCTGGAAACACCATATATTTT. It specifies CASSSTPTHSGNTIYF.